This passage covers 22 T cell receptor beta chains from one sample sequenced in a study of shared clonotypes between healthy human individuals. Sequenced by immunoSEQ multiplex PCR; TCRdb stores in-frame clones only, minus some. The sample records about 1.5 million clones, 95% to 99% being singletons. Sequenced material: naive CD4+ T cells sorted from blood. Subset reported: CD45RA+ positively selected. These receptors were taken from a man between 25 and 39 years old in good health.

To note about this clone: Other DNA sequences in the sample encode the same CDR3. V and J are TRBV5-1 and TRBJ1-1, with D perhaps matching TRBD1 (5 bases). Trimming removed 4 bases at V and 0 bases at J, with 10 bases between. Germline CDR1 reads SGHRS; CDR2 reads YFSETQ. The length of the CDR3 is 14 residues. DNA of the CDR3: TGCGCCAGCAGCCCCGGGACCGTGAACACTGAAGCTTTCTTT. As protein: CASSPGTVNTEAFF.

This rearrangement joins TRBV30 to TRBJ2-5, with 7 nucleotides matching TRBD2. This CDR3 is built from 14 residues. The J segment lost 1 base and the V segment lost 4 bases, leaving 6 bases of the junction unmatched. CDR1 and CDR2 (germline): GTSNPN, SVGIG (reference sequence). The CDR3 region has the DNA TGTGCCTGGAACTGGGGACTACCCCAAGAGACCCAGTACTTC. This gives the protein CAWNWGLPQETQYF.

Worth noting for this clone: At one end the junction does not follow the germline gene, possibly because of a read error. The rearrangement joins TRBV11-2 to TRBJ2-5; the D gene is possibly TRBD1 (6 bases). The CDR3 extends over 16 amino acids. Germline lookup yields CDR1 SGHAT and CDR2 FQNNGV. CDR3 DNA: TGTGCCAGCAGCCCCGACACAGGGCTGGCTGGAGAGTCCCAGTACTTC. The encoded protein is CASSPDTGLAGESQYF.

The chain carries TRBV6-5 and TRBJ1-1; no clear D gene. The CDR3 covers 12 residues. Deletions cut 8 bases from V and 2 bases from J, with 9 bases between. Germline loops: CDR1 MNHEY, CDR2 SVGAGI. This CDR3 is CASGPRNTEAFF. The CDR3 DNA reads TGTGCCAGCGGGCCCCGAAACACTGAAGCTTTCTTT.

The V gene is TRBV12-5, the J gene TRBJ1-1; the match to TRBD1 covers 8 bases. V gave up 0 bases and J gave up 9 bases; unmatched junction bases: 18. CDR3 length: 18 amino acids. Germline loops: CDR1 LGHNT, CDR2 FRNRAP. In nucleotides, the CDR3 is TGTGCTAGTGGTTTGGTATGGGACAGGTCGAAAAGATCGACCAAAGCTTTCTTT. As protein: CASGLVWDRSKRSTKAFF.

This chain uses TRBV5-5 with TRBJ1-4; TRBD1 matches 8 bases. Germline values: CDR1 SGHKS, CDR2 YYEKEE (reference sequence). This CDR3 has 18 amino acids. With 0 bases clipped from V and 0 bases from J, the junction kept 7 bases outside the gene matches. CDR3 coding DNA: TGTGCCAGCAGCTTGGCCCCACAGGGGGGCGCAACTAATGAAAAACTGTTTTTT. It yields the protein CASSLAPQGGATNEKLFF.

J is TRBJ1-2 and V is TRBV7-6, with no clear D. The CDR3 has 12 residues. Germline V gene sequence: CDR1 SGHVS, CDR2 FNYEAQ. For the CDR3, the DNA is TGTGCAGTCCCGGCCGGACTCTATGGCTACACCTTC. This codes for CAVPAGLYGYTF.

This clone occurred once. J is TRBJ2-5 and V is TRBV9; D may correspond to TRBD1 or TRBD2 (5 bases each). Germline CDR1 is SGDLS and CDR2 is YYNGEE. V shed 4 bases and J shed 2 bases, with 21 bases lying between them. The length of the CDR3 is 17 residues. As DNA, the CDR3 is TGTGCCAGCAGCCCAAAACCCTTCGGGGCCTTTCAAGAGACCCAGTACTTC. Translating gives CASSPKPFGAFQETQYF.

The chain carries TRBV28 and TRBJ1-3, with 10 bases that match TRBD1. Trimming took 7 bases from V and 2 from J; bases not matched to a gene: 5. CDR3 length: 15 amino acids. Germline V gene data show CDR1 as MDHEN and CDR2 as SYDVKM. The CDR3 nucleotides are TGTGCCAGCACCCTGGGACAGGGGACTGGAAACACCATATATTTT. It codes for CASTLGQGTGNTIYF.

The chain is built from TRBV5-4 and TRBJ2-7; D possibly uses TRBD1 or TRBD2 (5 bases each). The CDR3 contains 14 residues. V was cut by 0 bases and J by 3 bases, with 10 bases left in between. Germline assignment: CDR1 SGHNT and CDR2 YYREEE (reference sequence). This chain's CDR3 is CASSLEGTYYEQYF. The CDR3 DNA reads TGTGCCAGCAGCTTGGAGGGGACCTACTACGAGCAGTACTTC.

The rearrangement joins TRBV11-2 to TRBJ2-7, with TRBD1 matching 9 bases. CDR1 SGHAT and CDR2 FQNNGV come from the germline V gene. This CDR3 is 17 amino acids long. The V segment lost 1 base and the J segment 2 bases; nucleotides outside the gene matches: 9. Here the CDR3 DNA reads TGTGCCAGCAGCTTAGGTAGGGGGGACAGGGCCACCTACGAGCAGTACTTC. It translates to CASSLGRGDRATYEQYF.

This chain links TRBV6-6 with TRBJ2-6, with D perhaps TRBD1 (5 bases). From germline, CDR1 is MNHNY and CDR2 SVGAGI (reference sequence). Trimming took off 2 bases at V and 4 bases at J, with 9 bases between the two ends. CDR3 length: 15 residues. In DNA form, the CDR3 reads TGTGCCAGCAGTTACCCCAGGGCCGGGGCCAACGTCCTGACTTTC. Encoded protein: CASSYPRAGANVLTF.

The gene calls are TRBV28 and TRBJ2-5, with D unclear. Germline CDR1 reads MDHEN; CDR2 reads SYDVKM. The CDR3 has 10 residues. V was cut by 5 bases and J by 11 bases, with 9 bases left in between. The CDR3 coding sequence is TGTGCCAGCAGTAGGTGGAATCAGTACTTC. Its protein product is CASSRWNQYF.

The sample holds one count of this clone. The chain joins TRBV19 to TRBJ2-1, with D perhaps matching TRBD1 (8 bases). The CDR3 is 17 amino acids. V was trimmed by 1 base and J by 3 bases, leaving 16 bases between them. Germline CDR1 reads LNHDA; CDR2 reads SQIVND (reference sequence). The CDR3 bases are TGTGCCAGTAGTATAGGGGGGGGACAGGCTCGCTACAATGAGCAGTTCTTC. Encoded protein: CASSIGGGQARYNEQFF.

This rearrangement joins TRBV2 to TRBJ2-2; 7 nucleotides line up with TRBD1. Germline values: CDR1 SNHLY, CDR2 FYNNEI. The junction had 8 bases not matched to a gene; V was cut back by 6 bases and J by 4 bases. This CDR3 contains 15 residues. CDR3 loop: CASRASGGSTGELFF. CDR3 nucleotide sequence: TGTGCCAGCAGGGCGTCAGGGGGAAGCACCGGGGAGCTGTTTTTT.

The rearrangement links TRBV28 to TRBJ1-5, with D perhaps matching TRBD1 (5 bases). V dropped 3 bases and J dropped 5 bases, with 11 bases sitting between them. Germline CDR1 reads MDHEN; CDR2 reads SYDVKM. The CDR3 sequence is 14 residues long. CDR3 in DNA: TGTGCCAGCAGTTTGGTCACAGGCGATCAGCCCCAGCATTTT. Its translation is CASSLVTGDQPQHF.

This chain connects TRBV7-8 to TRBJ2-2, with D hard to call. V lost 4 bases and J 8 bases, leaving 5 bases between the germline ends. Germline V lookup: CDR1 SGHVS, CDR2 FQNEAQ. This CDR3 has 11 residues. CDR3 sequence: CASSYKGELFF. The DNA for the CDR3 is TGTGCCAGCAGCTACAAGGGGGAGCTGTTTTTT.

The rearrangement links TRBV27 to TRBJ2-7; 10 nucleotides agree with TRBD1. Germline CDR1 and CDR2: MNHEY and SMNVEV (reference sequence). V lost 2 bases to trimming and J lost 7 bases; unmatched junction nucleotides: 11. CDR3 size: 16 residues. Here the CDR3 DNA reads TGTGCCAGCAGTTTAAAACCGGGACAGGGGCCGAGTGAGCAGTACTTC. As protein: CASSLKPGQGPSEQYF.

The chain has TRBV5-1 and TRBJ1-2, with 10 bases fitting TRBD1. This CDR3 is 17 amino acids long. CDR1 and CDR2 from the germline V gene are SGHRS and YFSETQ. The V and J ends lost 3 bases and 5 bases, in that order; junction bases with no gene match: 13. CDR3 nucleotides: TGCGCCAGCAGCTCGACCGAAGACAGGGGGCAGGGATATGGCTACACCTTC. This sequence encodes CASSSTEDRGQGYGYTF.

The chain couples TRBV19 to TRBJ2-7; 9 bases align to TRBD2. Unmatched junction bases numbered 11, after V lost 5 bases and J lost 0 bases. In germline, CDR1 is LNHDA, CDR2 SQIVND (reference sequence). CDR3 length: 17 amino acids. The CDR3 is CASSPPLGSGGSYEQYF. CDR3 bases: TGTGCCAGTAGTCCCCCCTTAGGTAGCGGGGGCTCCTACGAGCAGTACTTC. Full variable domain (remainder filled in from reference TRBV19 and TRBJ2-7): DGGITQSPKYLFRKEGQNVTLSCEQNLNHDAMYWYRQDPGQGLRLIYYSQIVNDFQKGDIAEGYSVSREKKESFPLTVTSAQKNPTAFYLCASSPPLGSGGSYEQYFGPGTRLTVT.

The gene calls are TRBV27 and TRBJ2-5; 10 nucleotides line up with TRBD2. The germline V gene has CDR1 MNHEY and CDR2 SMNVEV (reference sequence). The junction had 11 bases not matched to a gene; V was cut back by 4 bases and J by 6 bases. This CDR3 has 16 residues. The DNA of the CDR3 is TGTGCCAGCAGTTCCCTTGGGCTAGCGGGAGTGAAGACCCAGTACTTC. Protein product: CASSSLGLAGVKTQYF.

V usage is TRBV11-2 and J usage is TRBJ2-1; 7 bases agree with TRBD1. The CDR3 is 15 amino acids. Germline CDR1 and CDR2: SGHAT and FQNNGV. J lost 2 bases, V lost 3 bases, and 4 bases had no gene match. The CDR3 DNA is TGTGCCAGCAGCTTTAAGGACAGGACCTACAATGAGCAGTTCTTC. This gives the protein CASSFKDRTYNEQFF.